The 21 T cell receptor beta chains listed next were all sequenced from one sample in a study of cytomegalovirus exposure and HLA in healthy donors. PCR employed 60 Vbeta and 13 Jbeta primers. TCRdb's copy holds only in-frame clones and misses some; the assay was immunoSEQ multiplex PCR. The sample yields approximately 170,000 clones, 82% seen once. Sequenced: PBMCs. The source is a male donor in good health and CMV-seronegative.

J is TRBJ1-3 and V is TRBV28; a possible D gene is TRBD1 (6 bases). The CDR3 sequence is 16 residues long. The germline V gene has CDR1 MDHEN and CDR2 SYDVKM. With 5 bases removed from V and 0 bases from J, the gap between germline ends came to 14 bases. CDR3 region: CASSPAGADSGNTIYF. CDR3 in DNA: TGTGCCAGCAGTCCCGCGGGGGCAGACTCTGGAAACACCATATATTTT.

This chain connects TRBV7-2 to TRBJ2-1, with 12 nucleotides matching TRBD2. The V segment lost 2 bases and the J segment 5 bases; nucleotides outside the gene matches: 1. Germline V gene data show CDR1 as SGHTA and CDR2 as FQGNSA. The CDR3 runs to 15 residues. The CDR3 DNA follows: TGTGCCAGCAGCTTAACTAGCGGGAGGCACAATGAGCAGTTCTTC. Encoded protein: CASSLTSGRHNEQFF. The full variable domain, rest sourced from reference TRBV7-2 and TRBJ2-1, is GAGVSQSPSNKVTEKGKDVELRCDPISGHTALYWYRQSLGQGLEFLIYFQGNSAPDKSGLPSDRFSAERTGGSVSTLTIQRTQQEDSAVYLCASSLTSGRHNEQFFGPGTRLTVL.

The rearrangement joins TRBV19 to TRBJ1-5; a weak D match, TRBD1 (5 bases). V was shortened by 4 bases and J by 8 bases, with 9 bases between the two germline ends. The CDR3 is made up of 12 amino acids. Germline CDR1 reads LNHDA; CDR2 reads SQIVND (reference sequence). The CDR3 DNA reads TGTGCCAGTAGTAACGGGGGGAAGCCCCAGCATTTT. This codes for CASSNGGKPQHF. Full variable domain (missing parts from reference TRBV19 and TRBJ1-5): DGGITQSPKYLFRKEGQNVTLSCEQNLNHDAMYWYRQDPGQGLRLIYYSQIVNDFQKGDIAEGYSVSREKKESFPLTVTSAQKNPTAFYLCASSNGGKPQHFGDGTRLSIL.

The chain links TRBV7-7 to TRBJ2-7; 8 positions agree with TRBD1. The CDR3 is 15 amino acids. CDR1 is SSHAT, CDR2 FNYEAQ, per germline (reference sequence). V gave up 5 bases and J gave up 6 bases; unmatched junction bases: 12. The CDR3 DNA reads TGTGCCAGCAGCCCATGGGTGACAGGGGACGGCGAGCAGTACTTC. Residues: CASSPWVTGDGEQYF. Based on the CDR3 plus reference TRBV7-7 and TRBJ2-7, the full variable domain is GAGVSQSPRYKVTKRGQDVTLRCDPISSHATLYWYQQALGQGPEFLTYFNYEAQPDKSGLPSDRFSAERPEGSISTLTIQRTEQRDSAMYRCASSPWVTGDGEQYFGPGTRLTVT.

The chain combines TRBV4-2 with TRBJ2-1; TRBD2 matches 8 bases. Unmatched junction bases numbered 3, after V lost 1 base and J lost 4 bases. The germline V gene has CDR1 LGHNA and CDR2 YNFKEQ. This CDR3 has 15 amino acids. DNA for the CDR3: TGTGCCAGCAGCCAAGGGCGGGGGGATTACAATGAGCAGTTCTTC. This encodes CASSQGRGDYNEQFF.

This clone came up once. The chain is built from TRBV28 and TRBJ2-5; 10 nucleotides line up with TRBD2. Germline V lookup: CDR1 MDHEN, CDR2 SYDVKM. After removal of 3 bases from V and 4 bases from J, the junction contained 11 bases not matched to a gene. This CDR3 is 17 amino acids long. CDR3 DNA: TGTGCCAGCAGTTTTAGACTGATAGCGGGAGGCGTAGAGACCCAGTACTTC. Translating it yields CASSFRLIAGGVETQYF.

The chain combines TRBV9 with TRBJ1-2, with unresolved D. The germline V gene has CDR1 SGDLS and CDR2 YYNGEE. The CDR3 spans 16 residues. Trimming shortened V by 0 bases and J by 0 bases, and 12 bases separated the two germline ends. In DNA form, the CDR3 reads TGTGCCAGCAGCGTAGGTAGGGAGACGGCTAACTATGGCTACACCTTC. It yields the protein CASSVGRETANYGYTF.

The chain joins TRBV6-6 to TRBJ2-7, with unresolved D. Between the trimmed V and J ends, which lost 0 bases and 0 bases, there was a span of 6 bases. This CDR3 has 14 amino acids. Germline V gene sequence: CDR1 MNHNY, CDR2 SVGAGI (reference sequence). The DNA of the CDR3 is TGTGCCAGCAGTTACTCGATACTCTCCTACGAGCAGTACTTC. Translating gives CASSYSILSYEQYF.

This chain uses TRBV7-8 with TRBJ2-5; 12 bases match TRBD2. The germline CDR1 and CDR2 sequences are SGHVS and FQNEAQ. Trimming at V came to 5 bases and at J to 5 bases, leaving 6 bases not matched to a gene. The CDR3 spans 15 residues. The CDR3 DNA is TGTGCCAGCAGCACCCGACTAGCGGGGGTCGAGACCCAGTACTTC. This translates into CASSTRLAGVETQYF.

This chain joins TRBV10-1 and TRBJ2-5, with D perhaps matching TRBD2 (6 bases). The CDR3 covers 21 residues. Per germline, CDR1 WNHNN and CDR2 SYGVQD (reference sequence). Trimming stripped 8 bases from V and 0 bases from J, with 34 bases between. CDR3: CASLTRSPTSFTTWYQETQYF. The CDR3 DNA is TGCGCCAGCCTAACCCGCAGCCCCACTAGCTTCACCACTTGGTACCAAGAGACCCAGTACTTC.

V usage is TRBV7-9 and J usage is TRBJ2-5; 9 nucleotides line up with TRBD1. The J call may be in error: the DNA end matches TRBJ2-7 better. Germline CDR1 SEHNR, CDR2 FQNEAQ (reference sequence). This CDR3 has 15 amino acids. The CDR3 sequence: CASSFSRDRAYEQYF. In DNA, the CDR3 is TGTGCCAGCAGCTTCAGTCGGGACAGGGCCTACGAGCAGTACTTC.

Only one count was recorded for this clone. The chain is built from TRBV6-5 and TRBJ1-1; D is undetermined. The V gene's germline CDR1 is MNHEY and CDR2 SVGAGI. Trimming shortened V by 5 bases and J by 0 bases, and 13 bases separated the two germline ends. The CDR3 runs to 15 residues. DNA of the CDR3: TGTGCCAGCAGTAGGCAGCGGGTGCTGAACACTGAAGCTTTCTTT. This translates into CASSRQRVLNTEAFF.

V gene TRBV6-5 combines with J gene TRBJ1-4, with D possibly matching TRBD1 (6 bases). Trimming stripped 6 bases from V and 0 bases from J, with 11 bases between. The CDR3 is made up of 15 amino acids. CDR1 is MNHEY, CDR2 SVGAGI, per germline. CDR3 sequence: CASRGTHATNEKLFF. Written as DNA, the CDR3 is TGTGCCAGCAGAGGGACACACGCAACTAATGAAAAACTGTTTTTT.

This chain connects TRBV21-1 to TRBJ2-1; no check of the table's D call, TRBD1, against the DNA was made. TRBV21-1 is a documented pseudogene. This CDR3 comprises 15 residues. The CDR3 loop reads CASSKGHRAYNEQFF. The CDR3 DNA reads TGTGCCAGCAGCAAAGGACACAGGGCTTACAATGAGCAGTTCTTC.

The J gene is TRBJ1-2, the V gene TRBV2; 7 nucleotides agree with TRBD1. The CDR3 has 12 amino acids. Losses at the gene ends were 8 bases for V and 3 bases for J; bases not matched to a gene: 3. Germline CDR1 reads SNHLY; CDR2 reads FYNNEI. The CDR3 loop reads CASDDRDYGYTF. The DNA for the CDR3 is TGTGCCAGCGATGACAGGGACTATGGCTACACCTTC.

The chain carries TRBV7-3 and TRBJ2-2, with TRBD1 identical over 8 bases. Germline CDR1 reads SGHTA; CDR2 reads FQGTGA. J lost 5 bases, V lost 0 bases, and 8 bases had no gene match. CDR3 size: 17 residues. The CDR3 protein is CASSLTTWTGKTGELFF. CDR3 DNA: TGTGCCAGCAGCTTAACGACCTGGACAGGGAAAACCGGGGAGCTGTTTTTT. The variable domain in full, with the rest retrieved from reference TRBV7-3 and TRBJ2-2, is GAGVSQTPSNKVTEKGKYVELRCDPISGHTALYWYRQSLGQGPEFLIYFQGTGAADDSGLPNDRFFAVRPEGSVSTLKIQRTERGDSAVYLCASSLTTWTGKTGELFFGEGSRLTVL.

The chain is built from TRBV7-2 and TRBJ2-1; the match to TRBD1 covers 7 bases. The CDR3 is made up of 15 amino acids. Germline V CDR1 and CDR2: SGHTA, FQGNSA. Unmatched junction bases numbered 8, after V lost 7 bases and J lost 2 bases. CDR3 sequence: CASTRDRVAYNEQFF. DNA of the CDR3: TGTGCCAGCACCAGAGACAGGGTAGCCTACAATGAGCAGTTCTTC.

To note about this clone: The identical CDR3 is also encoded by other nucleotide sequences in the sample. The genes are TRBV29-1 and TRBJ1-1, with a possible D match to TRBD1 (5 bases). The V and J ends lost 4 bases and 0 bases respectively, with 6 bases between them. This CDR3 is built from 12 residues. Germline V gene data show CDR1 as SQVTM and CDR2 as ANQGSEA. The CDR3 nucleotides read TGCAGCGTTGCGGGGGTGAACACTGAAGCTTTCTTT. Translated, it gives CSVAGVNTEAFF.

V is TRBV6-6 and J is TRBJ1-1; 10 nucleotides match TRBD1. This CDR3 is 12 amino acids long. J gave up 10 bases and V 5 bases, and 4 bases lay outside the gene matches. Germline V gene data show CDR1 as MNHNY and CDR2 as SVGAGI (reference sequence). CDR3 amino acids: CASSGTGDGAFF. CDR3 in DNA: TGTGCCAGCAGTGGGACAGGGGACGGAGCTTTCTTT.

This clone has only one observation. The chain recombines TRBV9 with TRBJ2-2; no clear D. From germline, CDR1 is SGDLS and CDR2 YYNGEE. Between the trimmed V and J ends, which lost 1 base and 1 base, there was a span of 5 bases. This CDR3 is 14 amino acids long. CDR3 in DNA: TGTGCCAGCAGCGTACGGAGGAACACCGGGGAGCTGTTTTTT. Protein product: CASSVRRNTGELFF.

This chain connects TRBV7-3 to TRBJ1-6; 8 bases line up with TRBD1. Unmatched junction bases numbered 1, after V lost 3 bases and J lost 3 bases. The V gene's germline CDR1 is SGHTA and CDR2 FQGTGA. CDR3 length: 15 residues. CDR3 coding DNA: TGTGCCAGCAGCTTTGGGACAGGCTATAATTCACCCCTCCACTTT. This sequence encodes CASSFGTGYNSPLHF.